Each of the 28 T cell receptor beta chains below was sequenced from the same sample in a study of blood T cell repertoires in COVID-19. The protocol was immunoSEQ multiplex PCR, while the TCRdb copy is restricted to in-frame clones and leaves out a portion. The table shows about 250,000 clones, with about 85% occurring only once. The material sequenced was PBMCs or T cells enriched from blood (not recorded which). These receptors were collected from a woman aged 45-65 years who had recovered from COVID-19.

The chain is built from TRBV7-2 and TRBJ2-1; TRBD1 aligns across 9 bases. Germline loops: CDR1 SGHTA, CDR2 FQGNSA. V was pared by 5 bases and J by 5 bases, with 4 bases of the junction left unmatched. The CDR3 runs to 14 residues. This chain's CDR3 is CASSPDRGHNEQFF. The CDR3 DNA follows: TGTGCCAGCAGCCCGGACAGGGGTCACAATGAGCAGTTCTTC.

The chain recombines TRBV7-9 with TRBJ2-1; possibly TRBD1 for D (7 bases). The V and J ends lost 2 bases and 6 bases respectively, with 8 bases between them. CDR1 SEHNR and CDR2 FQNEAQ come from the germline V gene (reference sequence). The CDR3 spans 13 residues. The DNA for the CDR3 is TGTGCCAGCAGCTTACAGGGGGGCAATGAGCAGTTCTTC. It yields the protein CASSLQGGNEQFF.

Written as DNA, the CDR3 is TGTGCCAGTAGAGGCGGGAGAAGGGACAATGAGCAGTTCTTC. Translation gives CASRGGRRDNEQFF. The rearrangement uses TRBV19 and TRBJ2-1; 7 nucleotides align to TRBD2. With V trimmed by 6 bases and J by 5 bases, 7 bases remained unmatched. The CDR3 runs 14 residues. The V gene's germline CDR1 is LNHDA and CDR2 SQIVND (reference sequence).

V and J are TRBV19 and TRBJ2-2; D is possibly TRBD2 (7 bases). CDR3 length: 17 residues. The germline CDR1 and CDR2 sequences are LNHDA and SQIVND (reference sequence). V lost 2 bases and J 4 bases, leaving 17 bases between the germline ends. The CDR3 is CASSIRRGRAGTGELFF. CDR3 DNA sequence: TGTGCCAGTAGTATAAGAAGGGGGAGGGCCGGCACCGGGGAGCTGTTTTTT. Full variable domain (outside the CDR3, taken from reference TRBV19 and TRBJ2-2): DGGITQSPKYLFRKEGQNVTLSCEQNLNHDAMYWYRQDPGQGLRLIYYSQIVNDFQKGDIAEGYSVSREKKESFPLTVTSAQKNPTAFYLCASSIRRGRAGTGELFFGEGSRLTVL.

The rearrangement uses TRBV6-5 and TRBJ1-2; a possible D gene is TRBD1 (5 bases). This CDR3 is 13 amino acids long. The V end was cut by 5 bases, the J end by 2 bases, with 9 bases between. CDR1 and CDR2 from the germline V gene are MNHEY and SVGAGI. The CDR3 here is CASSQTENYGYTF. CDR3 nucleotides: TGTGCCAGCAGTCAGACAGAAAACTATGGCTACACCTTC.

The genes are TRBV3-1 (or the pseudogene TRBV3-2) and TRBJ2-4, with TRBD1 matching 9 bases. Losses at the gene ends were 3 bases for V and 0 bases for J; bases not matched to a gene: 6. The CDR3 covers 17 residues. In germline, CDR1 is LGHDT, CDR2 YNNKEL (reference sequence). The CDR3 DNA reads TGTGCCAGCAGCCAGCCTGGGACAGGGCAAGCCAAAAACATTCAGTACTTC. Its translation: CASSQPGTGQAKNIQYF.

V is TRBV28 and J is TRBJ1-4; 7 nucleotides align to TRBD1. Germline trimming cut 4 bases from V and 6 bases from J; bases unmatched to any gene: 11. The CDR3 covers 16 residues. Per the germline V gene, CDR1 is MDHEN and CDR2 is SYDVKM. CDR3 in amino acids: CASSSYQTGKDEKLFF. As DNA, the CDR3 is TGTGCCAGCAGTTCCTACCAGACAGGGAAGGATGAAAAACTGTTTTTT.

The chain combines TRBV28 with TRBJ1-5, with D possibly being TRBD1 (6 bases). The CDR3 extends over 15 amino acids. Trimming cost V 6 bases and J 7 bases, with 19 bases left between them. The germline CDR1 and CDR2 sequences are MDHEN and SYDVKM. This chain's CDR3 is CASRGHRDVRQPQHF. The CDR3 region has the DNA TGTGCCAGCAGGGGGCACAGGGACGTTCGGCAGCCCCAGCATTTT. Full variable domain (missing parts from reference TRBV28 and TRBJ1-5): DVKVTQSSRYLVKRTGEKVFLECVQDMDHENMFWYRQDPGLGLRLIYFSYDVKMKEKGDIPEGYSVSREKKERFSLILESASTNQTSMYLCASRGHRDVRQPQHFGDGTRLSIL.

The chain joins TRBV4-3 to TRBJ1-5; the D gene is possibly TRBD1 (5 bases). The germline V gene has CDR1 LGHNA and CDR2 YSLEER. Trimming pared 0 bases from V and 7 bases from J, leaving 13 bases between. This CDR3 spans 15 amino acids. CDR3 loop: CASSQDRAGYQPQHF. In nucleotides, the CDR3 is TGCGCCAGCAGCCAAGATCGGGCAGGGTACCAGCCCCAGCATTTT.

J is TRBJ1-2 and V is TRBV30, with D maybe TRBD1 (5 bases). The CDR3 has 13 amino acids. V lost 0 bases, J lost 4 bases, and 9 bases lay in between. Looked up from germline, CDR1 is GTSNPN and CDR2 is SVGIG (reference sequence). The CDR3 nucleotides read TGTGCCTGGAGTGTGTCAGGGATCTATGGCTACACCTTC. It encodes CAWSVSGIYGYTF.

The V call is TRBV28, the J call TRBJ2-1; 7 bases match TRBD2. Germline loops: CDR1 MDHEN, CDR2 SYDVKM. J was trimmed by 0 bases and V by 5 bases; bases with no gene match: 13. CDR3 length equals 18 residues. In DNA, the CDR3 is TGTGCCAGCAGTACCACGGGGCTAGCGGTCCTCTCCTACAATGAGCAGTTCTTC. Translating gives CASSTTGLAVLSYNEQFF. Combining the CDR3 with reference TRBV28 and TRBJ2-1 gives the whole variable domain DVKVTQSSRYLVKRTGEKVFLECVQDMDHENMFWYRQDPGLGLRLIYFSYDVKMKEKGDIPEGYSVSREKKERFSLILESASTNQTSMYLCASSTTGLAVLSYNEQFFGPGTRLTVL.

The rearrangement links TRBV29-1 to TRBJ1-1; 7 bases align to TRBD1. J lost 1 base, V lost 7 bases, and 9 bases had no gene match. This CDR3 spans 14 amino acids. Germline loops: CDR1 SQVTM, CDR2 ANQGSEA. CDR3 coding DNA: TGCAGCGCCAACAGGGGTGGACAGAACACTGAAGCTTTCTTT. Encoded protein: CSANRGGQNTEAFF.

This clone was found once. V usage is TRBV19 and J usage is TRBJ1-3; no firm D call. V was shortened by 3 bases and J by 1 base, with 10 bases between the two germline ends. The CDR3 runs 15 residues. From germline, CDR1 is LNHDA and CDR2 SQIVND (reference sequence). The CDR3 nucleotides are TGTGCCAGTAGTATTCGGGGAGCTTCTGGAAACACCATATATTTT. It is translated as CASSIRGASGNTIYF.

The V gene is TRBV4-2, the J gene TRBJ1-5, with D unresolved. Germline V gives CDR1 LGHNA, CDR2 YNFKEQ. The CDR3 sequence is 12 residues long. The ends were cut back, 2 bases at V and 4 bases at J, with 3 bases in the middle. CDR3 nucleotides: TGTGCCAGCAGCCAACCGAATCAGCCCCAGCATTTT. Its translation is CASSQPNQPQHF.

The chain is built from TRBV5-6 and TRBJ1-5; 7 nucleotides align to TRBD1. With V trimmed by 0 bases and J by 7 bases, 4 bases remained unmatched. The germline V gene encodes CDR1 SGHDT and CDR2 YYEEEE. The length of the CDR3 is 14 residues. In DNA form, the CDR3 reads TGTGCCAGCAGCTTGGAGGGGGCTTGGCAGCCCCAGCATTTT. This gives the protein CASSLEGAWQPQHF.

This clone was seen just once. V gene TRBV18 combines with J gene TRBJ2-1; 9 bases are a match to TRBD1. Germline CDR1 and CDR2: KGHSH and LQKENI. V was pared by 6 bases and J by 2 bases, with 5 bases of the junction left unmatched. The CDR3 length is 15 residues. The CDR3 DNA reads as TGTGCCAGCTCCCCCGGGACAGGGACCTACAATGAGCAGTTCTTC. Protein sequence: CASSPGTGTYNEQFF.

CDR3 loop: CASSYGPATNEKLFF. The DNA for the CDR3 is TGTGCCAGCAGTTACGGGCCCGCAACTAATGAAAAACTGTTTTTT. The chain couples TRBV6-2 or TRBV6-3 to TRBJ1-4; D is uncertain. V was pared by 2 bases and J by 0 bases, with 7 bases between. The germline V gene encodes CDR1 MNHEY and CDR2 SVGEGT. This CDR3 has 15 amino acids.

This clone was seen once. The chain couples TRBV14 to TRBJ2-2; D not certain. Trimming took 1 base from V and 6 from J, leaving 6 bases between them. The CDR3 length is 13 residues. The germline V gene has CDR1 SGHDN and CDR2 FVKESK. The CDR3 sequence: CASSQAVSGELFF. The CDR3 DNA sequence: TGTGCCAGCAGCCAAGCAGTTTCCGGGGAGCTGTTTTTT.

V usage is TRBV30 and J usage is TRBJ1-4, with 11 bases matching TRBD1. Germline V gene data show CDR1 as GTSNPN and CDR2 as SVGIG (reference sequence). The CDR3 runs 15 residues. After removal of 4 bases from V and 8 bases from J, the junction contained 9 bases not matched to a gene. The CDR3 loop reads CAWIPGQGAREKLFF. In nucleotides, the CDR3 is TGTGCCTGGATTCCTGGACAGGGGGCGAGGGAAAAACTGTTTTTT. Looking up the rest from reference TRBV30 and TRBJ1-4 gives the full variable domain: SQTIHQWPATLVQPVGSPLSLECTVEGTSNPNLYWYRQAAGRGLQLLFYSVGIGQISSEVPQNLSASRPQDRQFILSSKKLLLSDSGFYLCAWIPGQGAREKLFFGSGTQLSVL.

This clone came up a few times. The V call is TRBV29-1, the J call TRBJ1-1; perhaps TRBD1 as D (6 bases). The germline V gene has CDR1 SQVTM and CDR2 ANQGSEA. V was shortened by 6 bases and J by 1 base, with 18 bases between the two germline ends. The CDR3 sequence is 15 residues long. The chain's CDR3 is CSVRTAIPKNTEAFF. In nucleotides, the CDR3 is TGCAGCGTGAGGACAGCCATCCCTAAGAACACTGAAGCTTTCTTT.

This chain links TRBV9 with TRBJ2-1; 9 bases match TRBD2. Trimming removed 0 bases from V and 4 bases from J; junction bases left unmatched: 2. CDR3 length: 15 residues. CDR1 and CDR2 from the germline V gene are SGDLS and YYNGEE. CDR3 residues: CASSVGSGRYNEQFF. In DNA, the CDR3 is TGTGCCAGCAGCGTAGGGAGCGGGAGGTACAATGAGCAGTTCTTC.

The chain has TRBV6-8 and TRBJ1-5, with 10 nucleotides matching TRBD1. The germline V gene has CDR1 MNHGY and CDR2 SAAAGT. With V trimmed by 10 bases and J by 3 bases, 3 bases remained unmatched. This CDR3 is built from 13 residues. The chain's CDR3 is CANGQGDNQPQHF. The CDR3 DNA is TGTGCCAACGGACAGGGGGACAATCAGCCCCAGCATTTT.

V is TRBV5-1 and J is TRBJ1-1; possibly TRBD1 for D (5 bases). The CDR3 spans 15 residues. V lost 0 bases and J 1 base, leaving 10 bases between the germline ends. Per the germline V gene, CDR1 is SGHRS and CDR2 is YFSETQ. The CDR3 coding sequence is TGCGCCAGCAGCTTGGCTGGGGGGAGGAACACTGAAGCTTTCTTT. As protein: CASSLAGGRNTEAFF.

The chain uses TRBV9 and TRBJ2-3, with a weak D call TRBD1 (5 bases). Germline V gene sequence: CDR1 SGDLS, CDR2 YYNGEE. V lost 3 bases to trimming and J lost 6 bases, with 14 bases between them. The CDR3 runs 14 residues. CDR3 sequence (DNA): TGTGCCAGCAGCGGTCGTCAGGGTCCGGATACGCAGTATTTT. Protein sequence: CASSGRQGPDTQYF.

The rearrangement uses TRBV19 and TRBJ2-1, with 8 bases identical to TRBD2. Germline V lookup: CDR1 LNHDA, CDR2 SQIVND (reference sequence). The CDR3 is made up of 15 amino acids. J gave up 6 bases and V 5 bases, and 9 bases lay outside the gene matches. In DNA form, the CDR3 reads TGTGCCAGTAGTTCTAGGCGGGAGGCACTCAATGAGCAGTTCTTC. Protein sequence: CASSSRREALNEQFF.

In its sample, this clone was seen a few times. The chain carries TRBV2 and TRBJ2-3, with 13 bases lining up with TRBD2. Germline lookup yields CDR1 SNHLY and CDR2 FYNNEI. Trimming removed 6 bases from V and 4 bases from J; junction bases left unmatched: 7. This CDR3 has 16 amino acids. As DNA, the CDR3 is TGTGCCAGCAGAGTTACTAGCGGGAGGGCGTCAGATACGCAGTATTTT. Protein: CASRVTSGRASDTQYF. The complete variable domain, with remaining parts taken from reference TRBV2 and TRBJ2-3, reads EPEVTQTPSHQVTQMGQEVILRCVPISNHLYFYWYRQILGQKVEFLVSFYNNEISEKSEIFDDQFSVERPDGSNFTLKIRSTKLEDSAMYFCASRVTSGRASDTQYFGPGTRLTVL.

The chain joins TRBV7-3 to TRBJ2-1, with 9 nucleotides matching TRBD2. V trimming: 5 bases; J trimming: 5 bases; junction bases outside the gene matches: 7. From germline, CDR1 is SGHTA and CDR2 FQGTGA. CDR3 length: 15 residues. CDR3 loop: CASSHGLAKNNEQFF. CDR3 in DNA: TGTGCCAGCAGCCACGGACTAGCGAAGAACAATGAGCAGTTCTTC.

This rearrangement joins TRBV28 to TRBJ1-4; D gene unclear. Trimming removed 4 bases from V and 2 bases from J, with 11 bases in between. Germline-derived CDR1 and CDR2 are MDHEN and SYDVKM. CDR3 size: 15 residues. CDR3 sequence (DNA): TGTGCCAGCAGTTCGAGGGATCCCACTAATGAAAAACTGTTTTTT. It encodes CASSSRDPTNEKLFF.